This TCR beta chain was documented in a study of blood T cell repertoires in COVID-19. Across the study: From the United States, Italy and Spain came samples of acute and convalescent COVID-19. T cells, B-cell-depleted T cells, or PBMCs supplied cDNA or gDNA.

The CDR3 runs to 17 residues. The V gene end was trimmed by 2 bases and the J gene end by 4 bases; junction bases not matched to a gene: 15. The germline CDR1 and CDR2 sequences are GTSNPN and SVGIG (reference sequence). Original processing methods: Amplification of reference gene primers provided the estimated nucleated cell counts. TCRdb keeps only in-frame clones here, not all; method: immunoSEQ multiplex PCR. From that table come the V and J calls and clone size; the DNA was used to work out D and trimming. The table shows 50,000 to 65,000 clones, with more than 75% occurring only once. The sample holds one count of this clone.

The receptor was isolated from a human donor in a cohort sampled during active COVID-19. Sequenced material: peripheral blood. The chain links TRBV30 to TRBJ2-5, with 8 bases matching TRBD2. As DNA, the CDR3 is TGTGCCTGGAGTTTGAGCGGGAGCCTGAAGTCGCGAGAGACCCAGTACTTC. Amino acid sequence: CAWSLSGSLKSRETQYF. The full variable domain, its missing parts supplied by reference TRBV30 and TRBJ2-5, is SQTIHQWPATLVQPVGSPLSLECTVEGTSNPNLYWYRQAAGRGLQLLFYSVGIGQISSEVPQNLSASRPQDRQFILSSKKLLLSDSGFYLCAWSLSGSLKSRETQYFGPGTRLLVL.